This T cell receptor (beta chain) was sequenced during a study of beta chain features in type 1 diabetes. Turning to the study itself: Patients looked much like healthy donors when it came to age, gender and cell yields. Sorted cells numbering some 110,000,000 were examined across all samples.

Expressed TCRB transcripts got sequenced, as all isolated RNA was reverse transcribed. Only in-frame clones appear in the TCRdb table, and some are missing; sequencing was by immunoSEQ multiplex PCR. The sample lists about 350,000 clones, about 19% seen once, with 0.044% in the top ten. It was via CD45RO/CCR7/CD25/CD127/CD95/CD27 that CD4+ naive, central memory, regulatory and stem cell-like memory cells were sorted. Each sorted fraction was over 95% pure. CDR1 is SGHTA, CDR2 FQGNSA, per germline. The CDR3 length is 14 residues. V shed 5 bases, J shed 3 bases, and the junction held 6 bases outside the gene matches.

J is TRBJ2-7 and V is TRBV7-2; 8 nucleotides match TRBD1. The sequenced material came from naive CD4+ T cells from blood. The TCR originated in a woman aged 18-29 years in good health. Here the CDR3 reads CASSPGQGGYEQYF. DNA of the CDR3: TGTGCCAGCAGCCCCGGACAGGGCGGCTACGAGCAGTACTTC.